Below, 27 T cell receptor beta chains from the same sample are listed, as sequenced in a study of blood T cells in healthy people across ages. The authors ran a second PCR of about 7 to 11 cycles using a sample-barcoded 5' primer and a J-beta primer mix. Using its own MiXCR run on the 5' RACE reads, TCRdb lists one record per CDR3 protein. The sample lists 800,000 or so distinct CDR3 sequences; approximately 59% were seen once. What was sequenced was blood. These TCRs come from a man aged 25 to 45 in good health.

The chain recombines TRBV4-1 with TRBJ2-7; D not resolved. V lost 0 bases, J lost 2 bases, and 8 bases lay in between. The CDR3 is 14 amino acids. From germline, CDR1 is MGHRA and CDR2 YSYEKL. This CDR3 is CASSQDWITYEQYF. The CDR3 nucleotides are TGCGCCAGCAGCCAAGATTGGATTACCTACGAGCAGTACTTC.

The CDR3 here is CATRQMETQYF. CDR3 DNA: TGTGCCACCCGACAGATGGAGACCCAGTACTTC. V usage is TRBV10-3 and J usage is TRBJ2-4, with TRBD1 as a possible D gene (5 bases). The DNA end is a closer match to TRBJ2-5, so the J assignment may be wrong. This CDR3 is built from 11 residues. The V gene's germline CDR1 is ENHRY and CDR2 SYGVKD.

This clonotype was detected a few times. V and J are TRBV15 and TRBJ2-2; TRBD1 matches 8 bases. CDR1 and CDR2 from the germline V gene are LNHNV and YYDKDF (reference sequence). The CDR3 has 15 amino acids. The trim removed 3 bases at V and 1 base at J, leaving 1 base unmatched. CDR3 in amino acids: CATSSDRGNTGELFF. The CDR3 DNA is TGTGCCACCAGCAGCGACAGGGGGAACACCGGGGAGCTGTTTTTT.

This clonotype was seen at least ten times. This chain uses TRBV29-1 with TRBJ2-3, with a tentative D call TRBD1 (6 bases). This CDR3 contains 14 residues. Germline V gives CDR1 SQVTM, CDR2 ANQGSEA. Trimming removed 3 bases at V and 5 bases at J, with 15 bases between. As DNA, the CDR3 is TGCAGCGTTGATAAGGGGGTCAGCGGAGATACGCAGTATTTT. Its protein product is CSVDKGVSGDTQYF.

This chain joins TRBV4-2 and TRBJ2-5, with TRBD1 identical over 9 bases. Germline trimming cut 3 bases from V and 2 bases from J; bases unmatched to any gene: 7. Germline V lookup: CDR1 LGHNA, CDR2 YNFKEQ. The CDR3 contains 16 residues. As DNA, the CDR3 is TGTGCCAGCAGCCACCCGGGACAGGGTTCACAAGAGACCCAGTACTTC. It is translated as CASSHPGQGSQETQYF.

The sample holds one count of this clonotype. The chain couples TRBV7-2 to TRBJ1-6, with D tentatively TRBD1 (5 bases). The CDR3 loop spans 16 amino acids. The V gene's germline CDR1 is SGHTA and CDR2 FQGNSA. V dropped 5 bases and J dropped 7 bases, with 18 bases sitting between them. As DNA, the CDR3 is TGTGCCAGCAGCCGGAGACTAGGTAGGGGCAATTCACCCCTCCACTTT. This sequence encodes CASSRRLGRGNSPLHF.

This clonotype was detected only once. This rearrangement joins TRBV5-1 to TRBJ2-7; 7 nucleotides match TRBD2. This CDR3 spans 15 amino acids. V was clipped by 3 bases and J by 4 bases; unmatched bases: 10. Germline V CDR1 and CDR2: SGHRS, YFSETQ. Here the CDR3 reads CASSSGRAGIYEQYF. CDR3 coding DNA: TGCGCCAGCAGCTCGGGACGAGCGGGGATTTACGAGCAGTACTTC.

The chain joins TRBV27 to TRBJ2-4, with 9 bases that match TRBD1. Near its end, the DNA agrees better with TRBJ2-7, so the J call may be wrong. The CDR3 contains 14 residues. CDR1 is MNHEY and CDR2 is SMNVEV in the germline V gene (reference sequence). CDR3 DNA: TGTGCCAGCAGTTTTTGGACAGGGGCCGACGAGCAGTACTTC. Amino acids: CASSFWTGADEQYF.

The chain uses TRBV7-9 and TRBJ1-2, with 7 bases aligning to TRBD1. V lost 2 bases, J lost 13 bases, and 19 bases stayed unmatched. Looked up from germline, CDR1 is SEHNR and CDR2 is FQNEAQ (reference sequence). This CDR3 spans 16 amino acids. The CDR3: CASSLPSADRTRGGTF. The CDR3 coding sequence is TGTGCCAGCAGCTTACCGTCGGCGGACAGGACCCGAGGAGGCACCTTC.

Note on this clonotype: The junction differs from germline at one of its ends, possibly a read error. V gene TRBV5-1 combines with J gene TRBJ2-5, with 12 bases fitting TRBD1. The CDR3 length is 15 residues. The germline CDR1 and CDR2 sequences are SGHRS and YFSETQ. CDR3 DNA: TGCGCCAGCAGCTCGCCGGGACAGGGGGCTTGGGAGCAGTATTTC. This translates into CASSSPGQGAWEQYF.

This clonotype was seen only a few times. V and J are TRBV4-1 and TRBJ2-3; 8 bases match TRBD2. The germline CDR1 and CDR2 sequences are MGHRA and YSYEKL. V trimming: 2 bases; J trimming: 4 bases; junction bases outside the gene matches: 8. This CDR3 contains 16 residues. CDR3 bases: TGCGCCAGCAGCCAACCGGGACTAGGTGTGTCAGATACGCAGTATTTT. This translates into CASSQPGLGVSDTQYF.

This clonotype came up a few times. The V gene is TRBV3-1, the J gene TRBJ2-2; D possibly corresponds to TRBD1 (6 bases). The germline V gene has CDR1 LGHDT and CDR2 YNNKEL (reference sequence). This CDR3 has 14 residues. V lost 5 bases and J 7 bases, leaving 14 bases between the germline ends. The CDR3 DNA is TGTGCCAGCAGCGTAACACAGGGTAACGGGGAGCTGTTTTTT. It yields the protein CASSVTQGNGELFF.

The chain recombines TRBV12-3 or TRBV12-4 with TRBJ2-1, with D perhaps TRBD1 (6 bases). This CDR3 contains 15 residues. Trimming took 5 bases from V and 5 from J, leaving 16 bases between them. CDR3 nucleotide sequence: TGTGCCAGCAGTCCGTCAGGGGCGGCAGACAATGAGCAGTTCTTC. It is translated as CASSPSGAADNEQFF.

This chain joins TRBV29-1 and TRBJ2-1; TRBD1 matches at 9 bases. The germline V gene encodes CDR1 SQVTM and CDR2 ANQGSEA. The CDR3 totals 16 residues. The ends lost 3 bases at V and 7 bases at J; junction bases unmatched: 13. The CDR3 DNA follows: TGCAGCGTTGATAACCCCCGGACAGGGGTACCAAATGAGCAGTTCTTC. Amino acid sequence: CSVDNPRTGVPNEQFF.

The rearrangement uses TRBV7-2 and TRBJ2-3; D is unclear. Germline V CDR1 and CDR2: SGHTA, FQGNSA. The CDR3 consists of 13 residues. The ends were cut back, 4 bases at V and 6 bases at J, with 11 bases in the middle. The CDR3 nucleotides read TGTGCCAGCAGCTCCGGGCACCGGGATACGCAGTATTTT. As protein: CASSSGHRDTQYF.

The genes are TRBV20-1 and TRBJ2-6; no definite D call. Germline V gene sequence: CDR1 DFQATT, CDR2 SNEGSKA (reference sequence). The CDR3 length is 13 residues. Deletions cut 5 bases from V and 2 bases from J, with 7 bases between. CDR3 in amino acids: CSARPTGANVLTF. CDR3 bases: TGCAGTGCTCGTCCCACTGGGGCCAACGTCCTGACTTTC.

The chain is built from TRBV7-2 and TRBJ2-5; D is perhaps TRBD2 (6 bases). The DNA end is a closer match to TRBJ2-7, so the J assignment may be wrong. This CDR3 is 15 amino acids long. Germline V CDR1 and CDR2: SGHTA, FQGNSA. The CDR3 reads CASSIILAAGGEQYF. For the CDR3, the DNA is TGTGCCAGCAGCATTATCTTAGCGGCCGGCGGCGAGCAGTACTTC.

This clonotype was detected a few times. The V and J genes are TRBV2 and TRBJ1-6; D gene ambiguous. Per the germline V gene, CDR1 is SNHLY and CDR2 is FYNNEI. The CDR3 is made up of 15 amino acids. The V end was cut by 2 bases, the J end by 6 bases, with 11 bases between. The CDR3 DNA sequence: TGTGCCAGCAGTGAACATTTGCCTCGTAATTCACCCCTCCACTTT. Amino acid sequence: CASSEHLPRNSPLHF. The full variable domain, in which reference TRBV2 and TRBJ1-6 provide the parts outside the CDR3, is EPEVTQTPSHQVTQMGQEVILRCVPISNHLYFYWYRQILGQKVEFLVSFYNNEISEKSEIFDDQFSVERPDGSNFTLKIRSTKLEDSAMYFCASSEHLPRNSPLHFGNGTRLTVT.

This chain uses TRBV10-3 with TRBJ2-5; TRBD1 aligns across 11 bases. CDR3 size: 15 residues. Germline values: CDR1 ENHRY, CDR2 SYGVKD. Trimming removed 6 bases from V and 5 bases from J; junction bases left unmatched: 8. The CDR3 nucleotides are TGTGCCATCAGACGGACAGGGGGCAATGGGGAGACCCAGTACTTC. It encodes CAIRRTGGNGETQYF.

The rearrangement uses TRBV6-2 or TRBV6-3 and TRBJ2-2; D is uncertain. V was cut by 6 bases and J by 7 bases, with 18 bases left in between. CDR3 length: 15 amino acids. Looked up from germline, CDR1 is MNHEY and CDR2 is SVGEGT. The CDR3 nucleotides read TGTGCCAGCAGCCCCCGGCTGCAGCGTGACGGGGAGCTGTTTTTT. It encodes CASSPRLQRDGELFF.

This clonotype has more than one count but fewer than ten. This chain links TRBV5-1 with TRBJ2-7; D uncertain. The germline V gene encodes CDR1 SGHRS and CDR2 YFSETQ. This CDR3 is 15 amino acids long. Trimming left V 4 bases short and J 2 bases short, with 16 bases between. The DNA for the CDR3 is TGCGCCAGCAGCCCCTTTACCGACCTTCCCTACGAGCAGTACTTC. Protein product: CASSPFTDLPYEQYF.

The rearrangement links TRBV24-1 to TRBJ1-2, with D possibly TRBD1 on 5 matching bases. V gave up 3 bases and J gave up 3 bases, with 16 bases separating them. Germline V CDR1 and CDR2: KGHDR, SFDVKD. The CDR3 covers 16 residues. The DNA for the CDR3 is TGTGCCACCAGTGATAGGGGACTCGGTAAGGACTATGGCTACACCTTC. Protein: CATSDRGLGKDYGYTF.

The chain is built from TRBV7-2 and TRBJ1-2, with 10 bases aligning to TRBD1. V lost 1 base, J lost 7 bases, and 3 bases stayed unmatched. From germline, CDR1 is SGHTA and CDR2 FQGNSA. This CDR3 is built from 14 residues. CDR3 sequence reads: CASSLVGQGSGYTF. DNA for the CDR3: TGTGCCAGCAGCTTAGTGGGACAGGGGTCTGGCTACACCTTC.

This clonotype was counted between two and nine times. The chain couples TRBV7-2 to TRBJ2-3; 11 bases map to TRBD2. Germline assignment: CDR1 SGHTA and CDR2 FQGNSA. Losses at the gene ends were 5 bases for V and 3 bases for J; bases not matched to a gene: 10. This CDR3 spans 17 amino acids. This CDR3 is CASSQMKTSGMTDTQYF. CDR3 nucleotide sequence: TGTGCCAGCAGCCAGATGAAGACTAGCGGGATGACAGATACGCAGTATTTT.

CDR3 DNA sequence: TGTGCCAGCAGCAGGGGGGTGGGAGAGACCCAGTACTTC. Translating it yields CASSRGVGETQYF. V gene TRBV7-2 combines with J gene TRBJ2-5; D is tentatively TRBD1 or TRBD2 (6 bases each). The V gene's germline CDR1 is SGHTA and CDR2 FQGNSA. The ends were cut back, 5 bases at V and 4 bases at J, with 11 bases in the middle. This CDR3 comprises 13 residues.

The chain has TRBV5-4 and TRBJ1-6, with TRBD1 identical over 7 bases. After removal of 4 bases from V and 0 bases from J, the junction contained 19 bases not matched to a gene. This CDR3 is 21 amino acids long. Germline CDR1 and CDR2: SGHNT and YYREEE (reference sequence). The CDR3 sequence: CASSGSQGYTRPSSYNSPLHF. CDR3 nucleotides: TGTGCCAGCAGCGGCTCACAGGGGTACACACGGCCGAGCTCCTATAATTCACCCCTCCACTTT.

This chain uses TRBV6-6 with TRBJ2-2; unclear D gene. V shed 5 bases and J shed 7 bases, with 8 bases lying between them. Germline CDR1 reads MNHNY; CDR2 reads SVGAGI (reference sequence). CDR3 length equals 12 residues. CDR3 sequence reads: CASSPSNGELFF. DNA for the CDR3: TGTGCCAGCAGTCCCTCAAACGGGGAGCTGTTTTTT.